This T cell receptor beta chain was sequenced for a study of glioma-infiltrating T cells. Findings and caveats of the study: Only very few CDR3 sequences appeared in both tissue and blood. Above-expected tissue-blood divergence occurred in all gliomas, most in low-grade ones.

Of note for this clonotype: Its specificity is unknown.

The iRepertoire nested amplicon-rescue multiplex PCR amplified TCR alpha and beta CDR3s from RNA. TCRdb called the multiplex PCR reads again in MiXCR, with one record for every CDR3 protein. The sample records some 160,000 distinct CDR3 sequences, more than 35% being singletons. The sample comprised glioma tissue, nonneoplastic brain tissue, or PBMCs (not recorded which). The clonotype comes from a human donor with low-grade glioma or glioblastoma, undergoing nonglioma brain surgery, or in good health (not recorded which).

DNA of the CDR3: TGTGCCAGCAGCGGATCCATAGCGGGAGACCGATCGGGTGAGCAGTTCTTC. Its translation: CASSGSIAGDRSGEQFF. This chain uses TRBV7-9 with TRBJ2-1; 9 nucleotides match TRBD2. V dropped 5 bases and J dropped 9; count of bases not matched to a gene: 17. In germline, CDR1 is SEHNR, CDR2 FQNEAQ (reference sequence). This CDR3 has 17 amino acids.